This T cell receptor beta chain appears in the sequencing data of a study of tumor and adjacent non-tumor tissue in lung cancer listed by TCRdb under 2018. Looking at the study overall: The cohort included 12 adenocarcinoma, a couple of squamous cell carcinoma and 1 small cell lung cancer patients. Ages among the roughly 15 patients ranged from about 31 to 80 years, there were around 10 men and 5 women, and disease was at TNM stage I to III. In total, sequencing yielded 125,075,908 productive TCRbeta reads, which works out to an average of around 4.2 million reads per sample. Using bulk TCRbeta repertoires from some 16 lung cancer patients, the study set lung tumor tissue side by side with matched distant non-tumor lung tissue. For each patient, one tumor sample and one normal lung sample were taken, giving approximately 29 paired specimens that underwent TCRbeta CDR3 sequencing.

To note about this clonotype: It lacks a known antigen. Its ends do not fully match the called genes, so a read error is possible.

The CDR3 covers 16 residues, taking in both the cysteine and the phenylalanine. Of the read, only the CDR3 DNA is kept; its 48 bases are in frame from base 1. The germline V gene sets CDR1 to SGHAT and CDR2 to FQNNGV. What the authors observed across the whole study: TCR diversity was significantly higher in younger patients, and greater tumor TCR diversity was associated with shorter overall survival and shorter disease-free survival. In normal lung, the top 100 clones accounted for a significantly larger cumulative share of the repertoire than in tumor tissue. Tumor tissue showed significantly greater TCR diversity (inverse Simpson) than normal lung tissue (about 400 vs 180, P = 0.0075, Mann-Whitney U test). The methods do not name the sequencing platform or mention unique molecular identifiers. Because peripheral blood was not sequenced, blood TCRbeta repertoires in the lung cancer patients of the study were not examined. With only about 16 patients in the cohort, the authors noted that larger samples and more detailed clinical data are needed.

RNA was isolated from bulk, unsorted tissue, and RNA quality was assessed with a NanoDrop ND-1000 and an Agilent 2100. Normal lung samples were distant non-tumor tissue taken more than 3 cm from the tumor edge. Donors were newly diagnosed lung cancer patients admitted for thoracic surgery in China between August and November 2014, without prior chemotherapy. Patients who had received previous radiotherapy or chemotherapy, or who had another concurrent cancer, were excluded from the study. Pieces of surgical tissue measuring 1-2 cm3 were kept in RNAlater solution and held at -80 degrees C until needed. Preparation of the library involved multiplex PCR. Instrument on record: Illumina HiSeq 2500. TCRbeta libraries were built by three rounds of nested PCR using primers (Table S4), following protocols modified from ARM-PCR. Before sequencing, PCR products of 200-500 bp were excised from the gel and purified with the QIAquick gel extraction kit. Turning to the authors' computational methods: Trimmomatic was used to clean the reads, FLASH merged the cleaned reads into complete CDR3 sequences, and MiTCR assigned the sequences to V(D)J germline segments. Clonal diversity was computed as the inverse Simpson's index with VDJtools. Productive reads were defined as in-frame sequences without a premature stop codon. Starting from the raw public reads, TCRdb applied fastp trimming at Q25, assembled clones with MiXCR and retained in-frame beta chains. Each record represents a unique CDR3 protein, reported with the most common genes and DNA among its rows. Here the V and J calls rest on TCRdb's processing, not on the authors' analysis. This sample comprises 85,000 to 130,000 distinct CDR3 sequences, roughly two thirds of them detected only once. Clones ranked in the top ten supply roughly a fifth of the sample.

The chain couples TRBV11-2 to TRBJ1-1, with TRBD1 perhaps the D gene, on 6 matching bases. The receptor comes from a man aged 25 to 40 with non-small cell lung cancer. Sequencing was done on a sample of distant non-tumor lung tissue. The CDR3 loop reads CASNHASGTRGTEAFF. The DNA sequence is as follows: TGTGCCAGCAACCACGCTTCCGGGACAAGGGGCACTGAAGCCTTCTTT. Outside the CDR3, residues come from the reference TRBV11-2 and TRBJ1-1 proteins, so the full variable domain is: EAGVAQSPRYKIIEKRQSVAFWCNPISGHATLYWYQQILGQGPKLLIQFQNNGVVDDSQLPKDRFSAERLKGVDSTLKIQPAKLEDSAVYLCASNHASGTRGTEAFFGQGTRLTVV.